The subject of this entry is one T cell receptor beta chain. Its antigen is unidentified. This specimen belongs to a study of T cells in localized non-small cell lung cancer. General study findings and limits: Longer overall survival was linked to higher blood T cell density. Uninvolved adjacent lung showed peak T cell clonality, exceeding tumor. The study detected a median around 50 of the top 100 tumor clones in adjacent lung. Since sequencing was restricted to only one region of the tumor, intratumor heterogeneity remains a possibility.

Measured with immunoSEQ multiplex PCR; TCRdb has only the in-frame clones, and not every one. The table records about 48,000 clones, approximately 75% of them present only once. CDR1 is SGHAT, CDR2 FQDESV, per germline (reference sequence). CDR3 length equals 15 residues. Germline trimming cut 5 bases from V and 2 bases from J; bases unmatched to any gene: 8. The receptor was isolated from a man between 40 and 70 years old with stage I squamous cell lung carcinoma. The sample consisted of peripheral blood, taken before any cancer treatment. V gene TRBV11-1 combines with J gene TRBJ2-7; 8 nucleotides agree with TRBD1. The DNA of the CDR3 is TGTGCCAGCAGCCCCCGGGGGACAGGAGCCTACGAGCAGTACTTC. Residues: CASSPRGTGAYEQYF.